This T cell receptor beta chain is drawn from a study of identical twins. TCRdb used MiXCR to reprocess the 5' RACE reads, holding one entry per CDR3 protein. The sample lists 500,000 to 700,000 distinct CDR3 sequences; under 8.5% were seen once. Per the germline V gene, CDR1 is MNHEY and CDR2 is SVGEGT. This CDR3 spans 15 amino acids. The ends lost 5 bases at V and 8 bases at J; junction bases unmatched: 10. The same specimen was also included in a second study, on yellow fever vaccine responses in identical twins.

Sequences were obtained from PBMCs. This TCR came from a young woman in good health. The rearrangement links TRBV6-2 or TRBV6-3 to TRBJ2-1; 9 bases match TRBD2. This CDR3 reads CASSPLAGLLDEQFF. The CDR3 DNA sequence: TGTGCCAGCAGTCCCCTAGCGGGGCTCCTCGATGAGCAGTTCTTC.